This T cell receptor beta chain is drawn from a study of shared clonotypes between healthy human individuals. Whole-study context: The plates for each donor numbered three CD4 naive, three CD4 memory, two CD8 naive and one CD8 memory. Study results and caveats: Naive subsets generally exceeded memory subsets in estimated richness.

Several immunoSEQ 96-well plates shared each subset's DNA, each plate a replicate. As processed by the authors: ImmunoSEQ output held junction-only sequences without quality scores, so filtering differed. Profiling relied on immunoSEQ multiplex PCR, and the TCRdb table lists in-frame clones only, not all of them. V, J and clone size derive from that table, while D and trimming were established from the DNA sequence. The sample shows about 2 million clones, about 95% of them seen only once. Naive CD8 cells comprised CD45RO-negative, CCR7-positively selected cells, excluding terminally differentiated effector memory CD45RA+ cells. With respect to this clone: Its antigen is unknown.

Sequenced: naive CD8+ T cells sorted from blood. This TCR came from a man between 18 and 35 years old in good health.

CDR3 coding DNA: TGTGCCAGCAGTGAAATGAGGGGGGGCCCCGGAGAGACCCAGTACTTC. Translating gives CASSEMRGGPGETQYF. The V and J genes are TRBV2 and TRBJ2-5; weak D call: TRBD2 (7 bases). The CDR3 has 16 amino acids. V shed 2 bases and J shed 4 bases, with 17 bases lying between them. Germline-derived CDR1 and CDR2 are SNHLY and FYNNEI. Combining the CDR3 with reference TRBV2 and TRBJ2-5 gives the whole variable domain EPEVTQTPSHQVTQMGQEVILRCVPISNHLYFYWYRQILGQKVEFLVSFYNNEISEKSEIFDDQFSVERPDGSNFTLKIRSTKLEDSAMYFCASSEMRGGPGETQYFGPGTRLLVL.